This entry lists 3 T cell receptor beta chains sequenced from one sample in a study of cytomegalovirus exposure and HLA in healthy donors. This PCR relied on a set of 60 Vbeta primers and 13 Jbeta primers. Assay used: immunoSEQ multiplex PCR; TCRdb lists only in-frame clones, some missing. The repertoire holds fewer than 250,000 clones, with about 80% as singletons. Sequencing was carried out using PBMCs. The origin of the receptors is a man aged 35-49 years in good health and CMV-seropositive.

The chain couples TRBV21-1 to TRBJ2-7; the DNA was not compared with TRBD2, the D call given in the table. TRBV21-1 is assigned pseudogene status. The CDR3 is made up of 14 amino acids. CDR3 bases: TGTGCCAAAGGGGGGGGAGACACCTCTCTCGAGCAGTACTTC. This encodes CAKGGGDTSLEQYF.

The rearrangement joins TRBV13 to TRBJ2-1; unclear D gene. CDR1 is PRHDT, CDR2 FYEKMQ, per germline (reference sequence). The V end was cut by 2 bases, the J end by 8 bases, with 13 bases between. The CDR3 is 14 residues long. The CDR3 coding sequence is TGTGCCAGCAGCTTATCAAAAGCCGTGTATGAGCAGTTCTTC. Its translation is CASSLSKAVYEQFF.

CDR3 bases: TGTGCCAGCAACGCCGGGACTAACTACGAGCAGTACTTC. Encoded protein: CASNAGTNYEQYF. The genes are TRBV27 and TRBJ2-7, with 7 bases that match TRBD2. Germline CDR1 is MNHEY and CDR2 is SMNVEV (reference sequence). J was trimmed by 3 bases and V by 7 bases; bases with no gene match: 6. The CDR3 runs to 13 residues.